These 28 T cell receptor beta chains share one sample of origin, sequenced in a study of blood T cell repertoires in COVID-19. Assay: immunoSEQ multiplex PCR; the TCRdb copy retains only in-frame clones and omits some. The repertoire holds more than 300,000 clones, with just over 90% as singletons. Sequencing input: PBMCs or T cells enriched from blood (not recorded which). The receptors stem from a woman aged 40 to 49 who had been exposed to COVID-19.

The chain recombines TRBV29-1 with TRBJ1-2; 7 nucleotides line up with TRBD1. V was clipped by 1 base and J by 8 bases; unmatched bases: 19. This CDR3 has 17 residues. Germline V lookup: CDR1 SQVTM, CDR2 ANQGSEA. In nucleotides, the CDR3 is TGCAGCGTTGAAGGTCGCGGACAGGTGGCGCAATTTATGGGCTACACCTTC. Translating gives CSVEGRGQVAQFMGYTF. Full variable domain (missing parts from reference TRBV29-1 and TRBJ1-2): SAVISQKPSRDICQRGTSLTIQCQVDSQVTMMFWYRQQPGQSLTLIATANQGSEATYESGFVIDKFPISRPNLTFSTLTVSNMSPEDSSIYLCSVEGRGQVAQFMGYTFGSGTRLTVV.

The V call is TRBV5-1, the J call TRBJ1-1, with a weak D call TRBD1 (5 bases). The length of the CDR3 is 14 residues. The V gene lost 5 bases and the J gene lost 5 bases, with 16 bases spanning the gap. The germline V gene encodes CDR1 SGHRS and CDR2 YFSETQ. This chain's CDR3 is CASSKGPGRTEAFF. The DNA for the CDR3 is TGCGCCAGCAGTAAGGGACCCGGGAGGACTGAAGCTTTCTTT.

This chain links TRBV29-1 with TRBJ2-3; D gene unclear. CDR1 and CDR2 (germline): SQVTM, ANQGSEA. V was clipped by 7 bases and J by 4 bases, with 15 bases between them. This CDR3 has 13 residues. This CDR3 reads CSAPHPRSDTQYF. CDR3 coding DNA: TGCAGCGCCCCCCACCCCCGGTCAGATACGCAGTATTTT.

Points on this clone: The junction departs from the called germline gene at one end, perhaps through a read error. The CDR3 DNA is TGCGCCAGCAGTGATGCGAAGGGACAGGGCGACTTC. Its translation is CASSDAKGQGDF. The rearrangement uses TRBV10-2 and TRBJ2-5, with 9 bases that match TRBD1. Germline V gene lookup returns CDR1 WSHSY and CDR2 SAAADI. The CDR3 is 12 amino acids.

The chain carries TRBV7-9 and TRBJ1-1; tentatively, D is TRBD1 (6 bases). The V gene's germline CDR1 is SEHNR and CDR2 FQNEAQ (reference sequence). Trimming stripped 5 bases from V and 2 bases from J, with 15 bases between. The CDR3 contains 15 residues. The CDR3 nucleotides read TGTGCCAGCAGCCCGAGCATGGGGGCAAACACTGAAGCTTTCTTT. Translated, it gives CASSPSMGANTEAFF.

The chain is built from TRBV9 and TRBJ1-2, with D possibly being TRBD1 (5 bases). V lost 3 bases, J lost 5 bases, and 17 bases lay in between. Germline CDR1 and CDR2: SGDLS and YYNGEE. This CDR3 comprises 15 residues. CDR3: CASSGRQHQLYGYTF. In nucleotides, the CDR3 is TGTGCCAGCAGCGGGAGACAGCACCAGCTGTATGGCTACACCTTC. The whole variable domain, filled in from reference TRBV9 and TRBJ1-2, reads DSGVTQTPKHLITATGQRVTLRCSPRSGDLSVYWYQQSLDQGLQFLIQYYNGEERAKGNILERFSAQQFPDLHSELNLSSLELGDSALYFCASSGRQHQLYGYTFGSGTRLTVV.

The chain carries TRBV2 and TRBJ1-1, with TRBD1 matching over 7 bases. The CDR3 extends over 16 amino acids. The trim removed 4 bases at V and 0 bases at J, leaving 8 bases unmatched. CDR1 SNHLY and CDR2 FYNNEI come from the germline V gene. CDR3 DNA sequence: TGTGCCAGCAGTGGCGGGACAGAGCTCATGAACACTGAAGCTTTCTTT. This gives the protein CASSGGTELMNTEAFF.

The J gene is TRBJ2-4, the V gene TRBV27, with 7 bases matching TRBD1. V trimming: 4 bases; J trimming: 6 bases; junction bases outside the gene matches: 9. Germline CDR1 MNHEY, CDR2 SMNVEV (reference sequence). CDR3 length: 15 amino acids. The CDR3 sequence: CASSSPGGGRNIQYF. The DNA of the CDR3 is TGTGCCAGCAGTTCCCCAGGGGGTGGCCGAAACATTCAGTACTTC.

The chain recombines TRBV5-1 with TRBJ2-7; 7 bases line up with TRBD2. The CDR3 sequence is 14 residues long. Germline CDR1 SGHRS, CDR2 YFSETQ. Trimming removed 2 bases from V and 2 bases from J; junction bases left unmatched: 4. In nucleotides, the CDR3 is TGCGCCAGCAGCTTCTGGGAGGGCCCCTACGAGCAGTACTTC. Protein sequence: CASSFWEGPYEQYF.

V and J are TRBV12-5 and TRBJ2-3; tentative D call: TRBD2 (6 bases). From germline, CDR1 is LGHNT and CDR2 FRNRAP. Between the trimmed V and J ends, which lost 4 bases and 2 bases, there was a span of 16 bases. The CDR3 consists of 16 residues. CDR3 region: CASGSPSDKITDTQYF. CDR3 nucleotide sequence: TGTGCTAGTGGTTCCCCTAGCGATAAGATCACAGATACGCAGTATTTT.

As for this clone: Other DNA sequences in this sample translate to the same CDR3. The V call is TRBV5-1, the J call TRBJ1-1; 8 positions agree with TRBD1. This CDR3 has 14 residues. V shed 4 bases, J shed 1 base, and the junction held 3 bases outside the gene matches. The germline V gene has CDR1 SGHRS and CDR2 YFSETQ. CDR3 DNA sequence: TGCGCCAGCAGCCAACAGGGGGGGAACACTGAAGCTTTCTTT. Encoded protein: CASSQQGGNTEAFF. Complete variable domain (other parts from reference TRBV5-1 and TRBJ1-1): KAGVTQTPRYLIKTRGQQVTLSCSPISGHRSVSWYQQTPGQGLQFLFEYFSETQRNKGNFPGRFSGRQFSNSRSEMNVSTLELGDSALYLCASSQQGGNTEAFFGQGTRLTVV.

V usage is TRBV19 and J usage is TRBJ1-6; D gene unclear. The V end was cut by 10 bases, the J end by 10 bases, with 23 bases between. The germline gives CDR1 LNHDA, CDR2 SQIVND (reference sequence). The CDR3 is made up of 15 amino acids. The CDR3 loop is CATQVGGRSVSPLHF. The CDR3 DNA reads TGTGCCACTCAAGTAGGAGGCAGATCGGTCTCACCCCTCCACTTT. Complete variable domain (other parts from reference TRBV19 and TRBJ1-6): DGGITQSPKYLFRKEGQNVTLSCEQNLNHDAMYWYRQDPGQGLRLIYYSQIVNDFQKGDIAEGYSVSREKKESFPLTVTSAQKNPTAFYLCATQVGGRSVSPLHFGNGTRLTVT.

The CDR3 here is CAWTAGTGDQHF. CDR3 nucleotides: TGTGCCTGGACGGCCGGGACAGGCGACCAGCATTTT. The chain carries TRBV30 and TRBJ1-5, with 8 bases aligning to TRBD1. CDR1 GTSNPN and CDR2 SVGIG come from the germline V gene (reference sequence). V lost 4 bases, J lost 12 bases, and 8 bases stayed unmatched. The CDR3 runs 12 residues. Together with reference TRBV30 and TRBJ1-5, the CDR3 gives the full variable domain: SQTIHQWPATLVQPVGSPLSLECTVEGTSNPNLYWYRQAAGRGLQLLFYSVGIGQISSEVPQNLSASRPQDRQFILSSKKLLLSDSGFYLCAWTAGTGDQHFGDGTRLSIL.

CDR3 in amino acids: CASSTGQGGNQPQHF. DNA of the CDR3: TGTGCCAGCAGCACCGGACAGGGAGGCAATCAGCCCCAGCATTTT. The V and J genes are TRBV6-2 or TRBV6-3 and TRBJ1-5; 8 positions agree with TRBD1. The CDR3 totals 15 residues. Germline V CDR1 and CDR2: MNHEY, SVGEGT. J gave up 2 bases and V 6 bases, and 6 bases lay outside the gene matches.

CDR3 sequence: CATSDPGPGQGRTEAFF. CDR3 coding DNA: TGTGCCACCAGTGACCCAGGCCCGGGACAAGGGCGAACTGAAGCTTTCTTT. The chain joins TRBV24-1 to TRBJ1-1; maybe TRBD1 (6 bases). CDR3 size: 17 residues. Germline CDR1 reads KGHDR; CDR2 reads SFDVKD. V was shortened by 4 bases and J by 5 bases, with 22 bases between the two germline ends.

This clone appeared once. The junction departs from the called germline gene at one end, perhaps through a read error. V gene TRBV6-5 combines with J gene TRBJ1-5; D call uncertain. The CDR3 has 11 amino acids. Per germline, CDR1 MNHEY and CDR2 SVGAGI. The CDR3 is CASIYLGTQHF. For the CDR3, the DNA is TGTGCCAGCATTTACCTCGGGACCCAGCATTTT.

The rearrangement uses TRBV7-2 and TRBJ2-7; tentatively, D is TRBD1 (5 bases). The CDR3 consists of 14 residues. Trimming stripped 3 bases from V and 2 bases from J, with 11 bases between. Germline V gives CDR1 SGHTA, CDR2 FQGNSA. CDR3 protein: CASSFRRETYEQYF. The CDR3 DNA reads as TGTGCCAGCAGCTTCCGCAGGGAAACCTACGAGCAGTACTTC.

V usage is TRBV19 and J usage is TRBJ1-4; D possibly corresponds to TRBD1 (5 bases). CDR3 length: 12 amino acids. Germline V lookup: CDR1 LNHDA, CDR2 SQIVND (reference sequence). With 5 bases removed from V and 17 bases from J, the gap between germline ends came to 18 bases. The CDR3 bases are TGTGCCAGTAGTTTACCTTCGACAGTCATCTTTTTT. Residues: CASSLPSTVIFF. The full variable domain, completed using reference TRBV19 and TRBJ1-4, is DGGITQSPKYLFRKEGQNVTLSCEQNLNHDAMYWYRQDPGQGLRLIYYSQIVNDFQKGDIAEGYSVSREKKESFPLTVTSAQKNPTAFYLCASSLPSTVIFFGSGTQLSVL.

This rearrangement joins TRBV3-1 (or the pseudogene TRBV3-2) to TRBJ2-3, with 10 bases matching TRBD2. In germline, CDR1 is LGHDT, CDR2 YNNKEL (reference sequence). Trimming at V came to 1 base and at J to 5 bases, leaving 6 bases not matched to a gene. The CDR3 extends over 16 amino acids. CDR3: CASSQVQRGGQDTQYF. CDR3 coding DNA: TGTGCCAGCAGCCAAGTCCAGCGGGGGGGCCAAGATACGCAGTATTTT.

The chain carries TRBV18 and TRBJ2-7; TRBD2 aligns across 16 bases. The CDR3 contains 17 residues. Germline V lookup: CDR1 KGHSH, CDR2 LQKENI. V lost 4 bases to trimming and J lost 6 bases; unmatched junction nucleotides: 9. As DNA, the CDR3 is TGTGCCAGCTCACTTCCCGGGACTAGCGGGAGGGCCCTCGAGCAGTACTTC. It yields the protein CASSLPGTSGRALEQYF.

The V gene is TRBV2, the J gene TRBJ1-2, with a tentative D call TRBD1 (6 bases). Germline V CDR1 and CDR2: SNHLY, FYNNEI. The V and J ends lost 6 bases and 7 bases respectively, with 18 bases between them. The CDR3 is 14 amino acids. The CDR3 DNA sequence: TGTGCCAGCAGGGGGGACCCAGGGGATCCTGGCTACACCTTC. It is translated as CASRGDPGDPGYTF. Based on the CDR3 plus reference TRBV2 and TRBJ1-2, the full variable domain is EPEVTQTPSHQVTQMGQEVILRCVPISNHLYFYWYRQILGQKVEFLVSFYNNEISEKSEIFDDQFSVERPDGSNFTLKIRSTKLEDSAMYFCASRGDPGDPGYTFGSGTRLTVV.

V is TRBV29-1 and J is TRBJ1-1; tentatively, D is TRBD1 (5 bases). This CDR3 spans 14 amino acids. Trimming removed 3 bases at V and 8 bases at J, with 19 bases between. Looked up from germline, CDR1 is SQVTM and CDR2 is ANQGSEA. The CDR3 nucleotides are TGCAGCGTTGACGCAGGGCTTTCCGCCGGCGAAGCTTTCTTT. This encodes CSVDAGLSAGEAFF.

This rearrangement joins TRBV5-1 to TRBJ2-2, with TRBD2 as a possible D gene (6 bases). V lost 3 bases and J 11 bases, leaving 14 bases between the germline ends. Germline V CDR1 and CDR2: SGHRS, YFSETQ. CDR3 length: 13 amino acids. The CDR3 nucleotides are TGCGCCAGCAGCTCGGCGGGACGATTAGAGCTGTTTTTT. Its translation: CASSSAGRLELFF.

The V call is TRBV19, the J call TRBJ2-1; D may be TRBD2 (5 bases). Germline CDR1 LNHDA, CDR2 SQIVND (reference sequence). V shed 8 bases and J shed 10 bases, with 18 bases lying between them. The CDR3 runs to 13 residues. CDR3 in DNA: TGTGCCAGTCGCGGGCGGACCCCTCGGGAGCAGTTCTTC. Translation gives CASRGRTPREQFF.

V and J are TRBV10-2 and TRBJ1-5; D remains unclear. The CDR3 consists of 16 residues. V lost 3 bases and J 4 bases, leaving 16 bases between the germline ends. CDR1 WSHSY and CDR2 SAAADI come from the germline V gene. The CDR3 DNA sequence: TGCGCCAGCAGTGATGGGTTTCAGGTGGGTAATCAGCCCCAGCATTTT. It yields the protein CASSDGFQVGNQPQHF.

This clone was recorded only once. The V and J genes are TRBV6-2 or TRBV6-3 and TRBJ2-3; TRBD1 matches at 7 bases. This CDR3 is 15 amino acids long. Germline CDR1 MNHEY, CDR2 SVGEGT. V lost 2 bases to trimming and J lost 2 bases; unmatched junction nucleotides: 4. The CDR3 sequence is CASSYTDRDTDTQYF. CDR3 DNA: TGTGCCAGCAGTTACACTGACAGGGACACAGATACGCAGTATTTT.

The genes are TRBV7-2 and TRBJ1-2; TRBD1 matches at 8 bases. CDR1 is SGHTA and CDR2 is FQGNSA in the germline V gene. V lost 3 bases, J lost 4 bases, and 4 bases stayed unmatched. The CDR3 loop spans 14 amino acids. The CDR3 loop is CASSLGDRGYGYTF. The CDR3 nucleotides are TGTGCCAGCAGCTTGGGAGACAGGGGCTATGGCTACACCTTC.

This chain joins TRBV11-2 and TRBJ1-6; TRBD1 matches 8 bases. Trimming at V came to 5 bases and at J to 0 bases, leaving 3 bases not matched to a gene. The CDR3 covers 16 residues. Germline loops: CDR1 SGHAT, CDR2 FQNNGV. CDR3 loop: CASSKTGGSYNSPLHF. In DNA form, the CDR3 reads TGTGCCAGCAGCAAAACAGGGGGCTCCTATAATTCACCCCTCCACTTT.